A selection of T cell receptor beta chains follows, all from one sample in a study of cytomegalovirus exposure and HLA in healthy donors. Assay: immunoSEQ multiplex PCR; the TCRdb copy retains only in-frame clones and omits some. The sample contains around 220,000 clones, about 77% of which appear only once. Sequencing was done on a sample of PBMCs. The receptor set was obtained from a woman aged 30 to 39 in good health and CMV-seronegative. CDR3s include the opening cysteine and the closing phenylalanine or tryptophan. Fields, in order: J gene, D gene, clone size, V gene, CDR3 protein, CDR3 DNA. A D gene is named only where the DNA matches it firmly. Clone size is stated in some rows and not others, as once, few, many or a class when expanded.

TRBJ1-5,NA,few,TRBV6-1,CASSEQYRGNQPQHF,TGTGCCAGCAGTGAACAGTACCGGGGCAATCAGCCCCAGCATTTT
TRBJ2-3,NA,NA,TRBV30,CAWKLASTDTQYF,TGTGCCTGGAAACTTGCTAGCACAGATACGCAGTATTTT
TRBJ2-3,TRBD2,NA,TRBV5-1,CASSLASGGATDTQYF,TGCGCCAGCAGCTTGGCCAGCGGGGGGGCCACAGATACGCAGTATTTT
TRBJ1-2,NA,NA,TRBV7-3,CASSLTPLDSPDGYTF,TGTGCCAGCAGCTTAACGCCCCTGGACAGTCCCGATGGCTACACCTTC
TRBJ2-7,NA,few,TRBV6-1,CASRDTSSYEQYF,TGTGCCAGCAGGGACACCAGCTCCTACGAGCAGTACTTC
TRBJ1-5,TRBD1,NA,TRBV5-1,CASSPGQADQPQHF,TGCGCCAGCAGCCCAGGACAGGCCGATCAGCCCCAGCATTTT
TRBJ1-4,NA,NA,TRBV5-1,CASSPGGTNEKLFF,TGCGCCAGCAGCCCAGGAGGGACTAATGAAAAACTGTTTTTT
TRBJ1-5,NA,NA,TRBV18,CASSPFDRDSNQPQHF,TGTGCCAGCTCACCCTTCGACAGAGATAGCAATCAGCCCCAGCATTTT
TRBJ2-1,TRBD2,NA,TRBV7-6,CASSSTSGNPYNEQFF,TGTGCCAGCAGCTCAACTAGCGGCAATCCTTACAATGAGCAGTTCTTC
TRBJ2-1,NA,NA,TRBV30,CAWSVLFSSNEQFF,TGTGCCTGGAGTGTACTATTCTCCTCCAATGAGCAGTTCTTC
TRBJ2-7,NA,once,TRBV4-1,CASSQDGVQSSYEQYF,TGCGCCAGCAGCCAAGACGGGGTACAGAGCTCATACGAGCAGTACTTC
TRBJ1-1,TRBD1,NA,TRBV19,CASSEGTGNTEAFF,TGTGCCAGTAGCGAGGGGACAGGGAACACTGAAGCTTTCTTT
TRBJ2-7,NA,NA,TRBV10-2,CASSDGASVAILYEQYF,TGCGCCAGCAGTGATGGGGCTAGCGTCGCGATTCTCTACGAGCAATACTTC
TRBJ2-1,TRBD1,few,TRBV6-5,CASSYSPGQYNEQFF,TGTGCCAGCAGTTACTCCCCGGGACAGTACAATGAGCAGTTCTTC
TRBJ2-7,NA,NA,TRBV30,CAWTLDYEQYF,TGTGCCTGGACGCTAGACTACGAGCAGTACTTC
TRBJ2-1,NA,NA,TRBV7-2,CASSFFAENCEQFF,TGTGCCAGCAGCTTTTTTGCGGAGAACTGCGAGCAGTTCTTC
TRBJ2-1,NA,NA,TRBV5-1,CASSSWAQSSYNEQFF,TGCGCCAGCAGCTCCTGGGCCCAAAGCTCCTACAATGAGCAGTTCTTC
TRBJ2-7,TRBD2,once,TRBV6-1,CASSEVSGSVHEQYF,TGTGCCAGCAGTGAAGTGAGCGGGAGTGTTCACGAGCAGTACTTC
TRBJ2-7,TRBD2,NA,TRBV6-1,CASGEAGTRREQYF,TGTGCCAGCGGGGAAGCCGGGACTAGAAGGGAGCAGTACTTC
TRBJ2-3,TRBD2,once,TRBV5-1,CVSSLDSGGAGTDTQYF,TGCGTCAGCAGCTTGGATAGCGGGGGGGCTGGTACAGATACGCAGTATTTT
TRBJ2-3,NA,NA,TRBV9,CASSVMDSTDTQYF,TGTGCCAGCAGCGTCATGGACTCCACAGATACGCAGTATTTT
TRBJ1-2,NA,NA,TRBV19,CASTPGGIYGYTF,TGTGCCAGTACCCCCGGGGGGATCTATGGCTACACCTTC
TRBJ2-3,TRBD2,NA,TRBV10-3,CAISELAADTQYF,TGTGCCATCAGTGAACTAGCGGCAGATACGCAGTATTTT
TRBJ1-1,NA,NA,TRBV20-1,CSPTDNTEAFF,TGCAGTCCGACAGATAACACTGAAGCTTTCTTT
TRBJ1-5,NA,few,TRBV18,CASSPQRGDLQPQHF,TGTGCCAGCTCACCACAGCGGGGAGATCTGCAGCCCCAGCATTTT
TRBJ1-2,TRBD1,NA,TRBV5-1,CASSSPGTANYGYTF,TGCGCCAGCAGCTCTCCCGGGACAGCGAACTATGGCTACACCTTC
TRBJ1-3,TRBD1,NA,TRBV2,CASSLQGEGNTIYF,TGTGCCAGCAGTTTACAGGGGGAAGGAAACACCATATATTTT
TRBJ2-5,TRBD2,NA,TRBV2,CASSDLTSSQETQYF,TGTGCCAGCAGTGACCTGACTAGCAGCCAAGAGACCCAGTACTTC
TRBJ1-1,TRBD1,NA,TRBV19,CASSAVQGAEAFF,TGTGCCAGTAGTGCCGTCCAGGGGGCTGAAGCTTTCTTT
TRBJ1-2,NA,NA,TRBV9,CASSGRTGFYGYTF,TGTGCCAGCAGCGGGCGCACAGGGTTCTATGGCTACACCTTC
TRBJ1-1,NA,NA,TRBV6-1,CASRYGGPVLTEAFF,TGTGCCAGCAGGTATGGCGGGCCGGTATTGACTGAAGCTTTCTTT
TRBJ1-2,TRBD1,NA,TRBV4-1,CASRGRDSGYGYTF,TGCGCCAGCAGGGGACGGGACAGCGGATATGGCTACACCTTC
TRBJ2-7,TRBD1,NA,TRBV7-9,CSSSLVGQGPHEQYF,TGTTCCAGCAGCTTAGTTGGACAGGGGCCCCACGAGCAGTACTTC
TRBJ1-4,NA,NA,TRBV11-2,CASSSAPFPRGEKLFF,TGTGCCAGCAGCTCAGCCCCTTTTCCCCGGGGGGAAAAACTGTTTTTT
TRBJ1-6,NA,NA,TRBV30,CAWSSSRGANSPLHF,TGTGCCTGGAGTTCGTCGCGGGGGGCAAATTCACCCCTCCACTTT
TRBJ2-7,TRBD2,NA,TRBV18,CASSPSGTSSEQYF,TGTGCCAGCTCACCAAGTGGGACTAGCAGCGAGCAGTACTTC
TRBJ1-2,TRBD1,NA,TRBV6-6,CASQGADYGYTF,TGTGCCAGCCAGGGGGCCGACTATGGCTACACCTTC
TRBJ1-1,NA,NA,TRBV6-5,CASSYFSGAATEAFF,TGTGCCAGCAGTTACTTTAGCGGGGCGGCCACTGAAGCTTTCTTT
TRBJ2-6,TRBD1,few,TRBV4-2,CASSQPGQVNSGANVLTF,TGTGCCAGCAGCCAACCGGGACAGGTTAACTCTGGGGCCAACGTCCTGACTTTC